These T cell receptor beta chains were read from a single sample in a study of metastatic and nonmetastatic thyroid tumors. TCRdb re-analyzed the PCR reads through MiXCR. This sample has around 15,000 clones; 25% to 30% occur once, and the top ten carry roughly 3.7%. Sequencing was done on a sample of blood. The receptor set was obtained from a female donor with papillary thyroid cancer or a benign thyroid nodule (not recorded which). Some clones in this sample may be carry-over from other donors' samples. Each CDR3 is given with its conserved first and last residue. D genes are given only for firm matches. A clone size is listed for some rows: how often the clone was seen (once, few, many), or a class if it is expanded.

abundance	d_gene	v_gene	j_gene	CDR3aa	CDR3nt
medium-sized	TRBD1	TRBV2	TRBJ2-2	CASNSGQGRTGELFF	TGTGCCAGCAATTCGGGACAGGGGAGGACCGGGGAGCTGTTTTTT
many	TRBD2	TRBV11-2	TRBJ2-3	CASSLDSGASTDTQYF	TGTGCCAGCAGCTTAGATAGCGGGGCAAGCACAGATACGCAGTATTTT
once	TRBD1	TRBV5-1	TRBJ1-1	CASLGTGDTEAFF	TGCGCCAGCCTAGGGACAGGCGACACTGAAGCTTTCTTT
medium-sized	TRBD1	TRBV11-1	TRBJ2-1	CASSLRGTGLYNEQFF	TGTGCCAGCAGCTTAAGGGGGACAGGGCTTTACAATGAGCAGTTCTTC
few	TRBD2	TRBV12-3/TRBV12-4	TRBJ2-1	CASRDPSGRAPDEQFF	TGTGCCAGCAGGGATCCTAGCGGGAGGGCCCCGGATGAGCAGTTCTTC
-	TRBD2	TRBV20-1	TRBJ2-2	CSAQIAGYTGELFF	TGCAGTGCGCAAATAGCGGGGTACACCGGGGAGCTGTTTTTT
medium-sized	-	TRBV20-1	TRBJ1-2	CSARPFEGGYTF	TGCAGTGCTAGGCCCTTCGAAGGGGGCTACACCTTC
many	-	TRBV3-1	TRBJ2-7	CASSLKGGYEQYF	TGTGCCAGCAGCCTAAAAGGGGGGTACGAGCAGTACTTC
many	TRBD1	TRBV9	TRBJ2-3	CASSFGQGRADTQYF	TGTGCCAGCAGCTTCGGACAGGGGAGGGCAGATACGCAGTATTTT
medium-sized	TRBD1	TRBV12-3/TRBV12-4	TRBJ2-7	CASSAPGTGSDEQYF	TGTGCCAGCAGCGCCCCCGGGACAGGGTCCGACGAGCAGTACTTC
medium-sized	TRBD2	TRBV19	TRBJ2-1	CASKSGRNEQFF	TGTGCCAGTAAGAGCGGGAGGAATGAGCAGTTCTTC
few	-	TRBV6-1	TRBJ2-7	CASSAVGTSVSYEQYF	TGTGCCAGCAGTGCTGTCGGGACCTCTGTCTCCTACGAGCAGTACTTC
many	-	TRBV7-9	TRBJ1-3	CASSPSAGALYSGNTIYF	TGTGCCAGCAGCCCATCGGCCGGGGCTCTCTACTCTGGAAACACCATATATTTT
-	TRBD1	TRBV5-1	TRBJ1-2	CASSLTLGQGGGYTF	TGCGCCAGCAGCTTAACATTAGGACAGGGCGGTGGCTACACCTTC
medium-sized	-	TRBV20-1	TRBJ2-1	CSASFGAGPNEQFF	TGCAGTGCTAGTTTCGGGGCTGGGCCCAATGAGCAGTTCTTC
medium-sized	TRBD1	TRBV25-1	TRBJ2-5	CASSEQDWGQETQYF	TGTGCCAGCAGCGAACAGGACTGGGGACAGGAGACCCAGTACTTC
-	TRBD2	TRBV15	TRBJ2-1	CATRTGTSGICEQFF	TGTGCCACCAGGACAGGGACTAGCGGCATCTGTGAGCAGTTCTTC
medium-sized	-	TRBV11-2	TRBJ1-2	CASSFQVNYGYTF	TGTGCCAGCAGCTTTCAAGTAAACTATGGCTACACCTTC
medium-sized	TRBD2	TRBV5-4	TRBJ2-7	CASSSSGRIDEQYF	TGTGCCAGCAGCTCGAGCGGGAGAATCGACGAGCAGTACTTC
-	TRBD2	TRBV7-9	TRBJ2-1	CASSPGLAQFF	TGTGCCAGCAGCCCAGGACTAGCGCAGTTCTTC
medium-sized	-	TRBV5-1	TRBJ1-2	CASSLARLENGYTF	TGCGCCAGCAGCTTGGCCCGGTTAGAGAATGGCTACACCTTC
medium-sized	-	TRBV11-1	TRBJ1-1	CASSPRSGTVNTEAFF	TGTGCCAGCAGCCCTAGAAGCGGGACGGTGAACACTGAAGCTTTCTTT
-	-	TRBV7-3	TRBJ2-3	CASSLGLAADTQYF	TGTGCCAGCAGCTTAGGGCTAGCAGCGGATACGCAGTATTTT
many	-	TRBV12-5	TRBJ1-1	CASRGRGYAEAFF	TGTGCTAGTAGGGGCAGGGGATACGCTGAAGCTTTCTTT
medium-sized	-	TRBV27	TRBJ2-7	CASRSRDSLYEQYF	TGTGCCAGCAGATCACGCGACAGCCTCTACGAGCAGTACTTC
medium-sized	-	TRBV12-3/TRBV12-4	TRBJ2-7	CASSHRTPYEQYF	TGTGCCAGCAGTCATCGGACTCCCTACGAGCAGTACTTC
many	TRBD2	TRBV3-1	TRBJ2-3	CASSFGGKGDTQYF	TGTGCCAGCAGCTTCGGGGGGAAGGGTGATACGCAGTATTTT
few	TRBD1	TRBV27	TRBJ1-1	CASSSRQGRGAFF	TGTGCCAGCAGTTCTCGACAGGGGCGAGGAGCTTTCTTT
-	-	TRBV6-1	TRBJ2-3	CASAPSVGTDTQYF	TGTGCCAGCGCCCCTAGCGTCGGCACAGATACGCAGTATTTT
-	-	TRBV4-2	TRBJ2-1	CASSQDGLFEQFF	TGTGCCAGCAGCCAAGATGGTCTATTTGAGCAGTTCTTC
-	TRBD1	TRBV11-2	TRBJ2-7	CARSPTRDRSLVQYF	TGTGCCAGGAGCCCCACCCGGGACAGGTCCCTGGTGCAGTACTTC
medium-sized	-	TRBV6-2/TRBV6-3	TRBJ2-1	CASSYWGFNEQFF	TGTGCCAGCAGTTATTGGGGGTTCAATGAGCAGTTCTTC
-	-	TRBV24-1	TRBJ2-1	CATSEHSNEQFF	TGTGCCACCAGTGAGCACTCCAATGAGCAGTTCTTC
many	-	TRBV14	TRBJ2-3	CARIRHSGRGGKDTQYF	TGTGCCAGGATCCGACATTCGGGGAGGGGGGGCAAAGATACGCAGTATTTT
many	TRBD2	TRBV20-1	TRBJ2-1	CSATAPSGGANEQFF	TGCAGTGCCACCGCGCCTAGCGGGGGGGCCAATGAGCAGTTCTTC
-	-	TRBV11-2	TRBJ2-7	CASSLREAGREQYF	TGTGCCAGCAGCTTAAGAGAGGCGGGGCGCGAGCAGTACTTC
-	-	TRBV20-1	TRBJ2-7	CSARTPPLGGRHYEQYF	TGCAGTGCTAGAACCCCCCCACTTGGAGGTAGGCACTACGAGCAGTACTTC
-	-	TRBV4-3	TRBJ1-1	CASSQDSTGTRDTEAFF	TGCGCCAGCAGCCAAGATTCGACGGGAACGCGCGACACTGAAGCTTTCTTT
-	TRBD1	TRBV6-1	TRBJ1-2	CASSAGQVLGYTF	TGTGCCAGCAGTGCTGGACAGGTTCTTGGCTACACCTTC
medium-sized	TRBD1	TRBV2	TRBJ2-5	CASSDTRRQGESLGAETQYF	TGTGCCAGCAGTGACACTCGGCGTCAGGGGGAAAGTCTTGGGGCAGAGACCCAGTACTTC
few	TRBD1	TRBV19	TRBJ2-7	CASSITGTGEREQYF	TGTGCCAGTAGTATCACGGGGACAGGGGAGAGGGAGCAGTACTTC
few	-	TRBV5-1	TRBJ1-5	CASSEQGNSNQPQHF	TGCGCCAGCAGCGAACAGGGTAATAGCAATCAGCCCCAGCATTTT
-	-	TRBV6-2/TRBV6-3	TRBJ2-7	CASSYPNLGGYEQYF	TGTGCCAGCAGTTACCCTAACCTAGGCGGCTACGAGCAGTACTTC